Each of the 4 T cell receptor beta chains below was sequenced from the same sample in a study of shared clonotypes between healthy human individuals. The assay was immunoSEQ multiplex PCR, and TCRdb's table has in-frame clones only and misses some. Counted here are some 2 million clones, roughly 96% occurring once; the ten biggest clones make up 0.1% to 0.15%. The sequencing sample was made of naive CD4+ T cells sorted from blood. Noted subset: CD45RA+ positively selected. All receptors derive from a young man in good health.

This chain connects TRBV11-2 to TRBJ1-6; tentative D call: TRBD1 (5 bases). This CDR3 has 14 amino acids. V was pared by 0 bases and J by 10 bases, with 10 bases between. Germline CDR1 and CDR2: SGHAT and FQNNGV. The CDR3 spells CASSLDQGRSPLHF. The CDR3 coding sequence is TGTGCCAGCAGCTTAGACCAGGGACGATCACCCCTCCACTTT.

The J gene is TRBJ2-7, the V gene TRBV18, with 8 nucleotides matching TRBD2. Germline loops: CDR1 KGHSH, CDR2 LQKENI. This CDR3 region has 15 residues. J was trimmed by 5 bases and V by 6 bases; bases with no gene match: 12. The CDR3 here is CASSNQAGEVNEQYF. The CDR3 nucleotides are TGTGCCAGCTCGAACCAAGCGGGGGAAGTCAACGAGCAGTACTTC.

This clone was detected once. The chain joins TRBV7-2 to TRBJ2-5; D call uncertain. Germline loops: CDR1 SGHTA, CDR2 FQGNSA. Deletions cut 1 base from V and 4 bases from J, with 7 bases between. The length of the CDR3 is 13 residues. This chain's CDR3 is CASSLGIRETQYF. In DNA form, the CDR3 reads TGTGCCAGCAGCTTAGGAATAAGAGAGACCCAGTACTTC.

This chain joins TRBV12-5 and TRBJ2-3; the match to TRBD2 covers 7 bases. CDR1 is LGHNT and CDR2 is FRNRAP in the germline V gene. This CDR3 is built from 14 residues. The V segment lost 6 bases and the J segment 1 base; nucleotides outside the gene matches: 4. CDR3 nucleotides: TGTGCTAGTGGCCAGAGCGGGGGCACAGATACGCAGTATTTT. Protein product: CASGQSGGTDTQYF.